This TCR beta chain was identified during a study of vaccination effects on CD4 cells after COVID-19. Viral peptide pools were used in the ViraFEST assay to expand antigen-specific CD4+ T cells, and sequencing came afterward. Cultured cells yielded isolated CD4+ T cells after 10 days. Vaccination of participants consisted of two doses of either the BNT162b2 or mRNA-1273 vaccine. Assay used: immunoSEQ multiplex PCR; TCRdb lists only in-frame clones, some missing. The sample holds some 27,000 clones, over 70% seen once. Comments on this clone: Its antigen remains unknown.

Trimming removed 4 bases from V and 4 bases from J; junction bases left unmatched: 6. Germline CDR1 and CDR2: SNHLY and FYNNEI. The CDR3 is 15 amino acids. The rearrangement uses TRBV2 and TRBJ1-1; 10 positions agree with TRBD1. Here the sequenced sample was CD4+ T cells from PBMCs cultured with HCoV-NL63 spike peptides, taken after COVID-19 vaccination. This receptor was taken from a human donor who received a COVID-19 vaccine. The CDR3 here is CASSGTGGGGTEAFF. The CDR3 DNA reads as TGTGCCAGCAGTGGGACAGGGGGTGGGGGCACTGAAGCTTTCTTT.